Shown below are 20 T cell receptor beta chains from a single sample sequenced in a study of blood T cell repertoires in COVID-19. Measured with immunoSEQ multiplex PCR; TCRdb has only the in-frame clones, and not every one. Of 200,000 to 250,000 clones listed, just under 90% are singletons. The source material was peripheral blood. The origin of the receptors is a young man with COVID-19, enrolled during active disease.

The rearrangement joins TRBV2 to TRBJ1-1, with 9 positions matching TRBD1. The CDR3 covers 13 residues. V trimming: 7 bases; J trimming: 5 bases; junction bases outside the gene matches: 5. Per the germline V gene, CDR1 is SNHLY and CDR2 is FYNNEI. Written as DNA, the CDR3 is TGTGCCAGCATTTTACAGGGGGCGACTGAAGCTTTCTTT. It codes for CASILQGATEAFF. The variable domain in full, with the rest retrieved from reference TRBV2 and TRBJ1-1, is EPEVTQTPSHQVTQMGQEVILRCVPISNHLYFYWYRQILGQKVEFLVSFYNNEISEKSEIFDDQFSVERPDGSNFTLKIRSTKLEDSAMYFCASILQGATEAFFGQGTRLTVV.

The V gene is TRBV5-1, the J gene TRBJ1-3; 7 nucleotides agree with TRBD1. The V segment lost 3 bases and the J segment 2 bases; nucleotides outside the gene matches: 2. CDR1 is SGHRS, CDR2 YFSETQ, per germline. The CDR3 loop spans 14 amino acids. The CDR3 bases are TGCGCCAGCAGCTACGACAGGGCTGGAAACACCATATATTTT. Its translation: CASSYDRAGNTIYF. Based on the CDR3 plus reference TRBV5-1 and TRBJ1-3, the full variable domain is KAGVTQTPRYLIKTRGQQVTLSCSPISGHRSVSWYQQTPGQGLQFLFEYFSETQRNKGNFPGRFSGRQFSNSRSEMNVSTLELGDSALYLCASSYDRAGNTIYFGEGSWLTVV.

This sequence joins TRBV6-1 and TRBJ2-7, with TRBD2 identical over 9 bases. Per the germline V gene, CDR1 is MNHNS and CDR2 is SASEGT. J gave up 3 bases and V 2 bases, and 8 bases lay outside the gene matches. CDR3 length: 16 residues. The CDR3 bases are TGTGCCAGCAGTGAATGGGGGCTAGCGGGGATCTACGAGCAGTACTTC. It translates to CASSEWGLAGIYEQYF.

The J gene is TRBJ2-1, the V gene TRBV5-6; TRBD1 aligns across 9 bases. V was clipped by 4 bases and J by 3 bases; unmatched bases: 5. The CDR3 sequence is 15 residues long. Germline CDR1 reads SGHDT; CDR2 reads YYEEEE. DNA of the CDR3: TGTGCCAGCAGCAACAACAGGGGGCTCTACAATGAGCAGTTCTTC. Protein product: CASSNNRGLYNEQFF.

V is TRBV7-9 and J is TRBJ1-3; TRBD1 aligns across 8 bases. Trimming at V came to 5 bases and at J to 1 base, leaving 7 bases not matched to a gene. The germline V gene encodes CDR1 SEHNR and CDR2 FQNEAQ (reference sequence). The CDR3 is made up of 16 amino acids. Here the CDR3 reads CASSLQGVNSGNTIYF. The CDR3 DNA reads TGTGCCAGCAGCCTACAGGGGGTGAATTCTGGAAACACCATATATTTT.

The chain employs TRBV29-1 and TRBJ1-4, with no clear D. Germline lookup yields CDR1 SQVTM and CDR2 ANQGSEA. There are 12 residues in the CDR3. Between the trimmed V and J ends, which lost 5 bases and 6 bases, there was a span of 10 bases. CDR3 loop: CSVIESDEKLFF. Here the CDR3 DNA reads TGCAGCGTTATCGAATCGGATGAAAAACTGTTTTTT.

This chain joins TRBV11-2 and TRBJ2-1, with 12 bases identical to TRBD2. CDR1 SGHAT and CDR2 FQNNGV come from the germline V gene. The CDR3 is 18 amino acids. The V gene end was trimmed by 1 base and the J gene end by 7 bases; junction bases not matched to a gene: 11. This CDR3 is CASSLGLAGGHLGNEQFF. In nucleotides, the CDR3 is TGTGCCAGCAGCTTAGGGCTAGCGGGGGGGCATCTAGGGAATGAGCAGTTCTTC.

The rearrangement links TRBV7-2 to TRBJ2-1; 7 bases agree with TRBD2. V shed 6 bases, J shed 8 bases, and the junction held 13 bases outside the gene matches. Germline lookup yields CDR1 SGHTA and CDR2 FQGNSA. The CDR3 is 15 residues long. The CDR3 reads CASRLSRGGVDEQFF. The CDR3 nucleotides are TGTGCCAGCAGGCTCTCGAGGGGAGGGGTGGATGAGCAGTTCTTC.

The chain links TRBV6-1 to TRBJ2-7, with a weak D call TRBD2 (6 bases). The CDR3 extends over 14 amino acids. Germline CDR1 is MNHNS and CDR2 is SASEGT. V was pared by 2 bases and J by 3 bases, with 11 bases between. As DNA, the CDR3 is TGTGCCAGCAGTGAAATTGGACTACTCTACGAGCAGTACTTC. This sequence encodes CASSEIGLLYEQYF.

The genes are TRBV24-1 and TRBJ2-1; 8 bases are shared with TRBD2. Germline values: CDR1 KGHDR, CDR2 SFDVKD. The length of the CDR3 is 16 residues. V shed 8 bases and J 3 bases; nucleotides not matched to a gene: 11. Written as DNA, the CDR3 is TGTGCCACCACCCCCGGCGGGAGGTCTGACTACAATGAGCAGTTCTTC. It is translated as CATTPGGRSDYNEQFF.

The V call is TRBV2, the J call TRBJ1-2; 9 nucleotides line up with TRBD1. The germline V gene encodes CDR1 SNHLY and CDR2 FYNNEI. The trim removed 7 bases at V and 0 bases at J, leaving 9 bases unmatched. The CDR3 is made up of 16 amino acids. This CDR3 reads CASTPGQGLSNYGYTF. The CDR3 nucleotides are TGTGCCAGCACTCCGGGACAGGGCTTATCTAACTATGGCTACACCTTC.

The chain has TRBV5-1 and TRBJ1-3, with 7 bases matching TRBD1. This CDR3 is built from 18 residues. J gave up 2 bases and V 2 bases, and 13 bases lay outside the gene matches. Germline V gene lookup returns CDR1 SGHRS and CDR2 YFSETQ. The CDR3 loop is CASSFHYVQGSTGNTIYF. The CDR3 coding sequence is TGCGCCAGCAGCTTTCACTACGTACAGGGGAGTACTGGAAACACCATATATTTT.

The chain combines TRBV19 with TRBJ1-2; 7 bases map to TRBD1. The length of the CDR3 is 14 residues. The J segment lost 3 bases and the V segment lost 2 bases, leaving 3 bases of the junction unmatched. CDR1 is LNHDA, CDR2 SQIVND, per germline (reference sequence). CDR3: CASSIRGRDYGYTF. DNA of the CDR3: TGTGCCAGTAGTATAAGGGGGCGAGACTATGGCTACACCTTC.

The rearrangement links TRBV5-1 to TRBJ1-6; 8 nucleotides align to TRBD1. The germline V gene encodes CDR1 SGHRS and CDR2 YFSETQ. The CDR3 totals 14 residues. V gave up 5 bases and J gave up 7 bases; unmatched junction bases: 5. CDR3 DNA: TGCGCCAGCAGTCAGGACAGGGTAAATTCACCCCTCCACTTT. This sequence encodes CASSQDRVNSPLHF.

The chain employs TRBV24-1 and TRBJ2-1, with a tentative D call TRBD2 (5 bases). V was cut by 6 bases and J by 4 bases, with 9 bases left in between. The CDR3 consists of 13 residues. The V gene's germline CDR1 is KGHDR and CDR2 SFDVKD. CDR3 residues: CATSPRRYNEQFF. The CDR3 DNA reads as TGTGCCACCAGTCCGAGGAGGTACAATGAGCAGTTCTTC.

The V gene is TRBV11-1, the J gene TRBJ2-1, with 11 bases aligning to TRBD1. The ends lost 0 bases at V and 15 bases at J; junction bases unmatched: 7. This CDR3 is 14 amino acids long. The germline V gene encodes CDR1 SGHAT and CDR2 FQDESV (reference sequence). The CDR3 reads CASSLAGQGVETFF. For the CDR3, the DNA is TGTGCCAGCAGCTTAGCGGGACAGGGGGTCGAAACGTTCTTC.

The gene calls are TRBV5-1 and TRBJ1-5; D uncertain. The germline V gene encodes CDR1 SGHRS and CDR2 YFSETQ. V lost 1 base to trimming and J lost 1 base, with 9 bases between them. The CDR3 sequence is 15 residues long. The DNA for the CDR3 is TGCGCCAGCAGCTTGTTCCCAGAAAGCAATCAGCCCCAGCATTTT. Residues: CASSLFPESNQPQHF.

The chain combines TRBV24-1 with TRBJ2-2, with a tentative D call TRBD2 (5 bases). This CDR3 is 14 amino acids long. Germline CDR1 is KGHDR and CDR2 is SFDVKD. Trimming pared 1 base from V and 5 bases from J, leaving 7 bases between. CDR3 bases: TGTGCCACCAGTGATTTACTAGGAACCGGGGAGCTGTTTTTT. Its translation: CATSDLLGTGELFF.

The chain is built from TRBV5-1 and TRBJ1-2; a weak D match, TRBD1 (5 bases). The CDR3 is 13 amino acids. V was clipped by 4 bases and J by 4 bases, with 11 bases between them. Germline CDR1 is SGHRS and CDR2 is YFSETQ. CDR3 sequence: CASSRGGVYGYTF. CDR3 DNA: TGCGCCAGCAGCCGCGGGGGGGTCTATGGCTACACCTTC.

The V and J genes are TRBV12-5 and TRBJ2-7; a possible D gene is TRBD2 (6 bases). This CDR3 contains 13 residues. V was cut by 4 bases and J by 9 bases, with 16 bases left in between. Germline V gene data show CDR1 as LGHNT and CDR2 as FRNRAP. CDR3 sequence: CASGSGLNPGQYF. CDR3 DNA: TGTGCTAGTGGTTCGGGACTGAATCCAGGGCAGTACTTC.